The present entry profiles one TCR beta chain with its context. This sample stems from a study of blood T cell repertoires in COVID-19. The V gene lost 2 bases and the J gene lost 11 bases, with 16 bases spanning the gap. This CDR3 has 13 amino acids. Germline CDR1 reads KGHSH; CDR2 reads LQKENI. Researchers sorted participants into cohorts using their self-reported clinical history. Two negative PCRs, clearance, or symptom resolution characterized the recovered Cohort 3 donors. This table comes from immunoSEQ multiplex PCR, and its TCRdb copy is limited to in-frame clones, with some not included. The sample holds 95,000 to 150,000 clones; over 80% are singletons and the top ten take nearly 4%.

The material sequenced was PBMCs or T cells enriched from blood (not recorded which). This chain joins TRBV18 and TRBJ2-7; D is unresolved. The clonotype comes from a woman in her thirties who had recovered from COVID-19. The CDR3 nucleotides are TGTGCCAGCTCACCAGAGCCCCCCGAGTCGGAGTACTTC. It yields the protein CASSPEPPESEYF. The full variable domain, rest sourced from reference TRBV18 and TRBJ2-7, is NAGVMQNPRHLVRRRGQEARLRCSPMKGHSHVYWYRQLPEEGLKFMVYLQKENIIDESGMPKERFSAEFPKEGPSILRIQQVVRGDSAAYFCASSPEPPESEYFGPGTRLTVT.